This TCR beta chain was observed in a study of radiotherapy plus CTLA-4 blockade in lung cancer. Details on this clone: Its antigen is undetermined.

Study observations and caveats: There was expansion of tumor-derived TCR clones in blood after radiotherapy plus ipilimumab.

The ends lost 6 bases at V and 0 bases at J; junction bases unmatched: 9. Looked up from germline, CDR1 is SGHNT and CDR2 is YYREEE (reference sequence). This CDR3 comprises 16 residues. Enrolled patients, whose metastatic non-small-cell lung cancer was chemo-refractory, received focal radiation plus CTLA-4 blockade with ipilimumab. Libraries were prepared by immunoSEQ multiplex PCR; TCRdb keeps only in-frame clonotypes and omits some of them. The sample lists 45,000 to 55,000 clones; 75% to 90% were seen once. Sequencing was performed on peripheral blood, taken from a patient treated with radiotherapy plus ipilimumab. This sequence was found in a human donor with non-small cell lung cancer who had stable disease on radiotherapy plus ipilimumab. The chain links TRBV5-4 to TRBJ1-1, with 9 nucleotides matching TRBD1. The CDR3: CASTARTGAMNTEAFF. The CDR3 DNA reads TGTGCCAGCACTGCCCGGACAGGGGCGATGAACACTGAAGCTTTCTTT. The complete variable domain, with remaining parts taken from reference TRBV5-4 and TRBJ1-1, reads ETGVTQSPTHLIKTRGQQVTLRCSSQSGHNTVSWYQQALGQGPQFIFQYYREEENGRGNFPPRFSGLQFPNYSSELNVNALELDDSALYLCASTARTGAMNTEAFFGQGTRLTVV.